This TCR beta chain comes out of a study of cytomegalovirus exposure and HLA in healthy donors. Findings and caveats of the study: Among the most significant clusters, several appeared linked to common viral pathogens in a later analysis. Earlier analysis looked at TCR beta V segments, and most were productive about 87% or about 30% of the time. In a later analysis, CMV-associated beta chains were mostly HLA-associated, it appeared. Highest at DRB1 and lowest at HLA-C, TCR association rates differed among HLA loci in a later analysis.

PCR was performed using 60 Vbeta and 13 Jbeta primers. Some clones are missing from TCRdb's copy, which holds only in-frame ones; the method was immunoSEQ multiplex PCR. The sample has 170,000 or so clones; approximately 80% are singletons. The V gene's germline CDR1 is MNHEY and CDR2 SMNVEV (reference sequence). The CDR3 spans 15 residues. Germline trimming cut 7 bases from V and 2 bases from J; bases unmatched to any gene: 8. A note on this clone: Its antigen is as yet unknown.

This chain joins TRBV27 and TRBJ2-7; TRBD1 matches 10 bases. The clonotype comes from a man aged 18 to 35 in good health and CMV-seronegative. Material for sequencing was PBMCs. For the CDR3, the DNA is TGTGCCAGCACCCTCTCGGGGACAGGGGCCTACGAGCAGTACTTC. Residues: CASTLSGTGAYEQYF.